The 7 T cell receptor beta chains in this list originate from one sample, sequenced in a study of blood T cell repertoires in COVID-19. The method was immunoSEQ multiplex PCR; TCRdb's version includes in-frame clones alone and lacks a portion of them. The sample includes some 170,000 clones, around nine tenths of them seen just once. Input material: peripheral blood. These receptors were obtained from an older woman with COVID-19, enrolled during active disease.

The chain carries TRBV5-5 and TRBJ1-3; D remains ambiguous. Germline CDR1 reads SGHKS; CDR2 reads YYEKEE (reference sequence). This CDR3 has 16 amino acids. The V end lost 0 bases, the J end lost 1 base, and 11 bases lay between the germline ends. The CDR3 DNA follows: TGTGCCAGCAGCTTGGAATTGGTTGCGTCTGGAAACACCATATATTTT. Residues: CASSLELVASGNTIYF.

In DNA form, the CDR3 reads TGTGCCAGCAGCGCGGTGGGGCTAGCGCGTGGAGAGACCCAGTACTTC. Translating gives CASSAVGLARGETQYF. The rearrangement links TRBV6-6 to TRBJ2-5, with TRBD2 as a possible D gene (6 bases). Germline-derived CDR1 and CDR2 are MNHNY and SVGAGI (reference sequence). The CDR3 runs 16 residues. The V end was cut by 6 bases, the J end by 4 bases, with 21 bases between.

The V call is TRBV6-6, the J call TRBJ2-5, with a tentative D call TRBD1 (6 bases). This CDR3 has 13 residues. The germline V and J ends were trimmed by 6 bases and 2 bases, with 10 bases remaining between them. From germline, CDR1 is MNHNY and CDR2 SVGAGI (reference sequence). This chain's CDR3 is CASSSGQQETQYF. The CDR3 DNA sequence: TGTGCCAGCAGCTCCGGACAGCAAGAGACCCAGTACTTC.

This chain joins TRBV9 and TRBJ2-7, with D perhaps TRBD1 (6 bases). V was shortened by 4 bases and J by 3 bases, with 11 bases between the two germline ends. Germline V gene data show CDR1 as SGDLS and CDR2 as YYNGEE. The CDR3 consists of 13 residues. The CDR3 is CASSPQGNYEQYF. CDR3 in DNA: TGTGCCAGCAGCCCCCAGGGGAACTACGAGCAGTACTTC.

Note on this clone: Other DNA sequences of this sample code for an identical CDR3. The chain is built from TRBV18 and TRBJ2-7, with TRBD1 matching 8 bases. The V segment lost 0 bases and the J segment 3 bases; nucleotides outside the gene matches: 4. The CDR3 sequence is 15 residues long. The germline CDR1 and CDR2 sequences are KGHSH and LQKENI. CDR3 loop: CASSPPRGQGYEQYF. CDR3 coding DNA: TGTGCCAGCTCACCACCGCGCGGACAGGGCTACGAGCAGTACTTC.

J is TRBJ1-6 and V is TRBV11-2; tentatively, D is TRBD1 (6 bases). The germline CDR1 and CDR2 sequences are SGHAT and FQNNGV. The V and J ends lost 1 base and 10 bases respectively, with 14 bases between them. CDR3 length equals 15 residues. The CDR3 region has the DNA TGTGCCAGCAGCTTAGTCCGCAGGGGTGAGTCACCCCTCCACTTT. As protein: CASSLVRRGESPLHF.

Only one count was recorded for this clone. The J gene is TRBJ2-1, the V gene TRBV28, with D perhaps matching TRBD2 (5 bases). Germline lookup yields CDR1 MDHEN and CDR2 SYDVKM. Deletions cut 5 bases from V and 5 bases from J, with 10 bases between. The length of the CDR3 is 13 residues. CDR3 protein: CASSPPGNNEQFF. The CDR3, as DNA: TGTGCCAGCAGTCCCCCGGGGAACAATGAGCAGTTCTTC.